This T cell receptor (beta chain) is drawn from a study of blood T cell repertoires in COVID-19. Study-level information: COVID-19 samples collected from the United States, Italy and Spain covered acute and convalescent phases.

This CDR3 has 13 residues. V was pared by 5 bases and J by 2 bases, with 7 bases between. In the study's own analysis: Amplification from reference gene primers served as the basis for estimated nucleated cell counts. Profiled with immunoSEQ multiplex PCR; TCRdb holds only in-frame clones, not every one. V and J calls and clone size are given by that table; D and trimming were obtained from the DNA. This table holds hundreds of thousands of clones, 90% to 95% found once. To note about this clone: This same CDR3 is encoded by further DNA sequences in the sample.

Cohorts were based on clinical histories the participants reported. Donors in Cohort 3 counted as recovered after two negative PCRs, clearance, or symptom resolution. Sequenced sample: PBMCs or T cells enriched from blood (not recorded which). V gene TRBV12-3 or TRBV12-4 combines with J gene TRBJ1-5, with D perhaps TRBD1 (6 bases). This sequence originates from a young woman who had recovered from COVID-19. CDR3 residues: CASSHRGNQPQHF. DNA for the CDR3: TGTGCCAGCAGTCACAGGGGCAATCAGCCCCAGCATTTT.